The 2 T cell receptor beta chains given below trace back to one sample, sequenced in a study of T cell changes during pregnancy in multiple sclerosis. This table comes from immunoSEQ multiplex PCR, and its TCRdb copy is limited to in-frame clones, with some not included. Of around 60,000 clones in the sample, more than 80% were seen once. The sample here was CD4+ T cells from peripheral blood mononuclear cells, taken after pregnancy. The source of these receptors is a female donor in good health, enrolled as a control in a pregnancy study.

For the CDR3, the DNA is TGCGCCAGCAGCTTGTCAAGGCAGGCCCATGGCTACACCTTC. Its protein product is CASSLSRQAHGYTF. This chain links TRBV5-1 with TRBJ1-2; D is undetermined. This CDR3 has 14 amino acids. Trimming took off 1 base at V and 6 bases at J, with 13 bases between the two ends. Per the germline V gene, CDR1 is SGHRS and CDR2 is YFSETQ. The full variable domain, its missing parts supplied by reference TRBV5-1 and TRBJ1-2, is KAGVTQTPRYLIKTRGQQVTLSCSPISGHRSVSWYQQTPGQGLQFLFEYFSETQRNKGNFPGRFSGRQFSNSRSEMNVSTLELGDSALYLCASSLSRQAHGYTFGSGTRLTVV.

V gene TRBV7-2 combines with J gene TRBJ2-1, with D maybe TRBD2 (6 bases). Trimming stripped 5 bases from V and 5 bases from J, with 13 bases between. This CDR3 region has 14 residues. Looked up from germline, CDR1 is SGHTA and CDR2 is FQGNSA. The CDR3 DNA reads TGTGCCAGCAGCCCCTGGGACTCGGACAATGAGCAGTTCTTC. This codes for CASSPWDSDNEQFF.